Detailed here is one T cell receptor beta chain. The record originates from a study of technical replicates of blood from several donors. The assay was immunoSEQ multiplex PCR, and TCRdb's table has in-frame clones only and misses some. The table records over 65,000 clones, roughly 98% of them present only once. The specimen sequenced was T cells isolated from PBMCs. The clonotype comes from a human donor in good health.

The DNA for the CDR3 is TGCGCCAGCAGCTCGTTAGCGGGAGTAGAGACCCAGTACTTC. Its translation: CASSSLAGVETQYF. The chain employs TRBV5-1 and TRBJ2-5; 9 nucleotides match TRBD2. CDR3 length: 14 amino acids. Germline V gene data show CDR1 as SGHRS and CDR2 as YFSETQ. The V gene end was trimmed by 3 bases and the J gene end by 4 bases; junction bases not matched to a gene: 4.